The entry below describes one T cell receptor beta chain. The data are from a study of blood T cell repertoires in COVID-19. This CDR3 comprises 14 residues. CDR1 is MDHEN and CDR2 is SYDVKM in the germline V gene. Trimming left V 6 bases short and J 6 bases short, with 14 bases between. Method: immunoSEQ multiplex PCR; TCRdb's copy keeps in-frame clones and lacks some. The sample lists approximately 180,000 clones; 88% were seen once. The V gene is TRBV28, the J gene TRBJ2-2; D possibly corresponds to TRBD2 (6 bases). This TCR derives from a middle-aged man with active or convalescent COVID-19. Sequenced input: peripheral blood. In DNA, the CDR3 is TGTGCCAGCAGGGGTGGCGGGGCGGCCGGGGAGCTGTTTTTT. This translates into CASRGGGAAGELFF.